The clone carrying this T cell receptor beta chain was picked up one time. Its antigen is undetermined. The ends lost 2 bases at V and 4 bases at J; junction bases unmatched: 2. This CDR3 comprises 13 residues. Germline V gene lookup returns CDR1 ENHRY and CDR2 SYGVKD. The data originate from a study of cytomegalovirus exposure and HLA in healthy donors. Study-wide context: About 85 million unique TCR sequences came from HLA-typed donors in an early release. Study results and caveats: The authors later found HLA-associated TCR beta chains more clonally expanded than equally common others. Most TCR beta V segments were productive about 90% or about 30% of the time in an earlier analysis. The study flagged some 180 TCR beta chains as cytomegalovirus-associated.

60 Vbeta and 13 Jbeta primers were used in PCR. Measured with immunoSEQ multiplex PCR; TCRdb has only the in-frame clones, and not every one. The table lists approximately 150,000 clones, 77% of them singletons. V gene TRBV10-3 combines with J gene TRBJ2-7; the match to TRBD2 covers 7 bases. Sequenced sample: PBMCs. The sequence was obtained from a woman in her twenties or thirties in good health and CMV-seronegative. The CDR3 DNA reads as TGTGCCATCAGTGAGAAAGCGGGGTACGAGCAGTACTTC. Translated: CAISEKAGYEQYF.